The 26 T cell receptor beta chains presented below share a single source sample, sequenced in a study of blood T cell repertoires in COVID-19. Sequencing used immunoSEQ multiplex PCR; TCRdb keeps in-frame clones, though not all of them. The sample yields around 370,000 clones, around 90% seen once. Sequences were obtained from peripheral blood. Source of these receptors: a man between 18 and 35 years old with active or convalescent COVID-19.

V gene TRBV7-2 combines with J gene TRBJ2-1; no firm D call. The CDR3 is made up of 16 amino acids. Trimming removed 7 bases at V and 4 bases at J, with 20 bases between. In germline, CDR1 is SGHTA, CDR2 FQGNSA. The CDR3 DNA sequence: TGTGCCAGCACCCTTAGCAAGGCAGAGATGTACAATGAGCAGTTCTTC. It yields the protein CASTLSKAEMYNEQFF.

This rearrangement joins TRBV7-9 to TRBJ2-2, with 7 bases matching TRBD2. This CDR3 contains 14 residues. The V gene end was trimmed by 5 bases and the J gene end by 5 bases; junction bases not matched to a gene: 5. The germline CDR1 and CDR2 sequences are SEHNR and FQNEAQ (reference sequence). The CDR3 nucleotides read TGTGCCAGCAGCACATCCGGGGGGACCGGGGAGCTGTTTTTT. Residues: CASSTSGGTGELFF.

CDR3 region: CASSLEREGWHQPQHF. Written as DNA, the CDR3 is TGTGCCAGCAGCTTAGAAAGGGAGGGTTGGCATCAGCCCCAGCATTTT. This sequence joins TRBV7-2 and TRBJ1-5; no reliable D call. Per germline, CDR1 SGHTA and CDR2 FQGNSA. Trimming took 1 base from V and 5 from J, leaving 15 bases between them. This CDR3 spans 16 amino acids.

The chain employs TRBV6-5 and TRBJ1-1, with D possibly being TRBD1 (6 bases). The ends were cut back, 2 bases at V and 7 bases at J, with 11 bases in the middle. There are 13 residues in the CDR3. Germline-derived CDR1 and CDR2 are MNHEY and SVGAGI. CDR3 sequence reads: CASSYDRYGEAFF. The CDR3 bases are TGTGCCAGCAGTTACGACAGGTACGGTGAAGCTTTCTTT.

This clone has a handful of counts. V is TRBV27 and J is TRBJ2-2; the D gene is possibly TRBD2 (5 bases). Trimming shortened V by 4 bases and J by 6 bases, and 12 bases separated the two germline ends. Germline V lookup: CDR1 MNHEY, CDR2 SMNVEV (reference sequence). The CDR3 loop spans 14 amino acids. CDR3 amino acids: CASSSYSGSGELFF. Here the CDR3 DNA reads TGTGCCAGCAGTTCCTACTCGGGGTCCGGGGAGCTGTTTTTT.

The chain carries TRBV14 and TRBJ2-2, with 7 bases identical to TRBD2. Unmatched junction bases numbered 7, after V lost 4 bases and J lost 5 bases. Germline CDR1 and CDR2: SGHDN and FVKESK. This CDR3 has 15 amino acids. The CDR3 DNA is TGTGCCAGCAGCCCCGCGGGGGTATGGACCGGGGAGCTGTTTTTT. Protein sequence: CASSPAGVWTGELFF.

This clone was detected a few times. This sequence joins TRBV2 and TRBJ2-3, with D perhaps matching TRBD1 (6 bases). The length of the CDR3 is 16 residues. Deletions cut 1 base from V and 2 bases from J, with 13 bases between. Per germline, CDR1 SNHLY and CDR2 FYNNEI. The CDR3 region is CASSEEGVLYTDTQYF. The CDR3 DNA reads TGTGCCAGCAGTGAAGAGGGGGTTCTATACACAGATACGCAGTATTTT.

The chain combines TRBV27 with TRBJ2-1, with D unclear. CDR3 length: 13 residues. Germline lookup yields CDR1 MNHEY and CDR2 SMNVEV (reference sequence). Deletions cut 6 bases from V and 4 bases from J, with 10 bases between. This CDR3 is CASRVAGYNEQFF. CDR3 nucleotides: TGTGCCAGCAGGGTCGCAGGATACAATGAGCAGTTCTTC.

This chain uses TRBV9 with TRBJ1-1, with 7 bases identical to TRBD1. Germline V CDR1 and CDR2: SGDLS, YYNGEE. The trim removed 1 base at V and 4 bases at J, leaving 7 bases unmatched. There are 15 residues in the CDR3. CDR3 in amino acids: CASSVTTGEITEAFF. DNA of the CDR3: TGTGCCAGCAGCGTAACTACAGGGGAGATCACTGAAGCTTTCTTT. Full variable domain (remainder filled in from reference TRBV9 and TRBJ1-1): DSGVTQTPKHLITATGQRVTLRCSPRSGDLSVYWYQQSLDQGLQFLIQYYNGEERAKGNILERFSAQQFPDLHSELNLSSLELGDSALYFCASSVTTGEITEAFFGQGTRLTVV.

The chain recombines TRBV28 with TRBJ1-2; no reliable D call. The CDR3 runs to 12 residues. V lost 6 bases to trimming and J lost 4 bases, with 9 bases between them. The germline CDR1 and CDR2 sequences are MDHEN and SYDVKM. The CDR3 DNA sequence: TGTGCCAGCAGGAGGTCGGGCTATGGCTACACCTTC. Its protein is CASRRSGYGYTF.

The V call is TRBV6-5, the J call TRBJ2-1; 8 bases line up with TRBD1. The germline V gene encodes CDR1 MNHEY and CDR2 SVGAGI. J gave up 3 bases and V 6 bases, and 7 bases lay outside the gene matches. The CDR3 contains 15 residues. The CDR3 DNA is TGTGCCAGCAGCCTCGACAGGGGTAACTACAATGAGCAGTTCTTC. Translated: CASSLDRGNYNEQFF.

The DNA of the CDR3 is TGTGCCAGCAGCCCCCCGTCAAGGTCGGGGGCTTTCTTT. Its protein product is CASSPPSRSGAFF. The chain joins TRBV7-9 to TRBJ1-1, with D uncertain. There are 13 residues in the CDR3. In germline, CDR1 is SEHNR, CDR2 FQNEAQ (reference sequence). The V end lost 5 bases, the J end lost 11 bases, and 18 bases lay between the germline ends.

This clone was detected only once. CDR3 loop: CASSLELAGNNEQFF. As DNA, the CDR3 is TGTGCCAGCAGCTTGGAACTAGCGGGAAACAATGAGCAGTTCTTC. The rearrangement joins TRBV11-3 to TRBJ2-1, with 10 bases matching TRBD2. V was clipped by 3 bases and J by 5 bases; unmatched bases: 4. The CDR3 covers 15 residues. Germline V CDR1 and CDR2: SGHNT, YENEEA. Using reference TRBV11-3 and TRBJ2-1 for the parts outside the CDR3, the full variable domain is EAGVVQSPRYKIIEKKQPVAFWCNPISGHNTLYWYLQNLGQGPELLIRYENEEAVDDSQLPKDRFSAERLKGVDSTLKIQPAELGDSAVYLCASSLELAGNNEQFFGPGTRLTVL.

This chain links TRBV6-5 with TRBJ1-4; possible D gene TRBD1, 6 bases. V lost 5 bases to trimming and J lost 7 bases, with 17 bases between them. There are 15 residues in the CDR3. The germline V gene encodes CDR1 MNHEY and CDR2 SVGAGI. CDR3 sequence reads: CASSRAYRDGEKLFF. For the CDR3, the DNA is TGTGCCAGCAGTCGGGCCTACAGGGACGGTGAAAAACTGTTTTTT.

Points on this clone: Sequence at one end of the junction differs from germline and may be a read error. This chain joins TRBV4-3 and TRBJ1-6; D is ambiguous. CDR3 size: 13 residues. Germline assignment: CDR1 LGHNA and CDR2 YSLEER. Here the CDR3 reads CASSQRRDSPLHF. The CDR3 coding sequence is TGCGCCAGCAGCCAACGACGGGATTCGCCCCTCCACTTT.

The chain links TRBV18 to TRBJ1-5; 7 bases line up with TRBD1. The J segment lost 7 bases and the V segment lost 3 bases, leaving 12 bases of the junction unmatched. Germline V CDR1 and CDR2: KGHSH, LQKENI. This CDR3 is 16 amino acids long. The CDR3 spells CASSPPSTGKGQPQHF. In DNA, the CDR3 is TGTGCCAGCTCACCTCCTTCGACAGGGAAGGGGCAGCCCCAGCATTTT.

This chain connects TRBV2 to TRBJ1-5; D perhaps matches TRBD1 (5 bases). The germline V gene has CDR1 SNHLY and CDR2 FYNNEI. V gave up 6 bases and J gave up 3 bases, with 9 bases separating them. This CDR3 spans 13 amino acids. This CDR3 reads CASRDKTNQPQHF. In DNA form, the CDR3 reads TGTGCCAGCAGGGACAAAACCAATCAGCCCCAGCATTTT.

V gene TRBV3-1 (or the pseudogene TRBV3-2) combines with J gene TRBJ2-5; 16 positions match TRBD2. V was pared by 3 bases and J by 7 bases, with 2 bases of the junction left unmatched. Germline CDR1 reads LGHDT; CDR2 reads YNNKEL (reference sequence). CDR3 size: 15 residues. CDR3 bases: TGTGCCAGCAGCCAGGGACTAGCGGGGGGGGCGACCCAGTACTTC. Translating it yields CASSQGLAGGATQYF.

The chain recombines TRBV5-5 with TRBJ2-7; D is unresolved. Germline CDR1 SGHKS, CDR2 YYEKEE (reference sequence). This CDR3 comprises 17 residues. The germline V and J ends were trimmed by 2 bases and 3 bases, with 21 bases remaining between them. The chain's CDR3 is CASSLSPHGSSYYEQYF. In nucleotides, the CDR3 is TGTGCCAGCAGCTTAAGCCCACATGGCTCTAGTTACTACGAGCAGTACTTC.

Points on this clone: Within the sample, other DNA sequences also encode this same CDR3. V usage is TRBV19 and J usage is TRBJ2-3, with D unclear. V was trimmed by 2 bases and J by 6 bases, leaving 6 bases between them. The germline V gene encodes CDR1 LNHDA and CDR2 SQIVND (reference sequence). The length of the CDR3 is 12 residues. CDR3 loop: CASSISPDTQYF. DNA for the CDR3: TGTGCCAGTAGTATATCTCCGGATACGCAGTATTTT.

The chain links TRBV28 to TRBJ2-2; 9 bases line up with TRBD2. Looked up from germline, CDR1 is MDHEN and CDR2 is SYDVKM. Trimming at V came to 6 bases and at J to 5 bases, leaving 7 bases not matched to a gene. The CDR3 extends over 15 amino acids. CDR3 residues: CASRVSGGRTGELFF. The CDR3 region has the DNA TGTGCCAGCAGAGTTAGCGGGGGCAGGACCGGGGAGCTGTTTTTT.

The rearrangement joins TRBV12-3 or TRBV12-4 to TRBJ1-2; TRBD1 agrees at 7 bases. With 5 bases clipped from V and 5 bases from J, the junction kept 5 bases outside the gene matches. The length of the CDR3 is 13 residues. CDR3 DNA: TGTGCCAGCAGTCGGGACAGCATTTATGGCTACACCTTC. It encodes CASSRDSIYGYTF.

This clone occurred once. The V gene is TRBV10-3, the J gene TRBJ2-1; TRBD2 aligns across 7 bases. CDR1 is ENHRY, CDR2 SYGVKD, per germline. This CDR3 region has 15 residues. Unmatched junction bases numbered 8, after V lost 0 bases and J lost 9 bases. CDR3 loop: CAISESSGVDLEQFF. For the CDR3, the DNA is TGTGCCATCAGTGAGTCCAGCGGGGTCGATCTTGAGCAGTTCTTC.

CDR3 region: CASSSRTSTDTQYF. CDR3 DNA sequence: TGTGCCAGCAGCTCCCGGACTAGCACAGATACGCAGTATTTT. The gene calls are TRBV9 and TRBJ2-3; tentatively, D is TRBD2 (5 bases). The CDR3 extends over 14 amino acids. The germline gives CDR1 SGDLS, CDR2 YYNGEE. Trimming removed 4 bases at V and 0 bases at J, with 9 bases between.

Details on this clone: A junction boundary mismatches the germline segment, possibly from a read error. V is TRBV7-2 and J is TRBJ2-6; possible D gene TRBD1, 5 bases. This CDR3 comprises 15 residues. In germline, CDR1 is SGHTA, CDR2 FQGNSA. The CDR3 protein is CASSNESSGANVLTF. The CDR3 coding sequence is TGTGCCAGCAGCAACGAGTCCTCTGGGGCCAACGTGCTGACTTTC.

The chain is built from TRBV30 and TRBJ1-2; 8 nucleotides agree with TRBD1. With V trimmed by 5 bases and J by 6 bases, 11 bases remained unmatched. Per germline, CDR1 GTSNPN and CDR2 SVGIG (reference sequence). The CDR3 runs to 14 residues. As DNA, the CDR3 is TGTGCCTGGGACTTAGGCACAGGGGGTAATGGCTACACCTTC. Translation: CAWDLGTGGNGYTF. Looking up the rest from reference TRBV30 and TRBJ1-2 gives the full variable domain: SQTIHQWPATLVQPVGSPLSLECTVEGTSNPNLYWYRQAAGRGLQLLFYSVGIGQISSEVPQNLSASRPQDRQFILSSKKLLLSDSGFYLCAWDLGTGGNGYTFGSGTRLTVV.